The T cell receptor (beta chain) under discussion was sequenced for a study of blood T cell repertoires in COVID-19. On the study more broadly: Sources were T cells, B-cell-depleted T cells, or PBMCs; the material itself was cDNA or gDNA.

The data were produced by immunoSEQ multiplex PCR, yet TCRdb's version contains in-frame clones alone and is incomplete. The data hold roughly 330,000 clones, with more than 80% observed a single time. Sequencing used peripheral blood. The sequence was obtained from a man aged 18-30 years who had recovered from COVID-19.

The CDR3 DNA follows: TGTGCCAGCAGTGCCCGGGACTTCTCCTACGAGCAGTACTTC. Translating it yields CASSARDFSYEQYF. The V gene is TRBV6-2 or TRBV6-3, the J gene TRBJ2-7, with D perhaps TRBD2 (6 bases). Germline-derived CDR1 and CDR2 are MNHEY and SVGEGT. The CDR3 has 14 amino acids. Deletions cut 5 bases from V and 0 bases from J, with 11 bases between.